This T cell receptor beta chain was profiled in a study of CD8 T cells in Susac syndrome. Sequencing targeted TCR beta in T cells from blood (CD8+ and CD4+). The CDR3 is 14 amino acids. Between the trimmed V and J ends, which lost 5 bases and 5 bases, there was a span of 15 bases. The V gene's germline CDR1 is SGHAT and CDR2 FQDESV (reference sequence). A quantity of 0.5 to 1 ug RNA underwent reverse transcription using random hexamers. TCRdb fed the immunoSEQ multiplex PCR reads into MiXCR, producing one record per CDR3 protein. This sample carries approximately 130,000 distinct CDR3 sequences, around 91% of them seen once, and the ten largest clones take about 0.25%.

The J gene is TRBJ1-1, the V gene TRBV11-1; D uncertain. Material: CD8+ T cells from PBMCs. The sequence came from a human donor with multiple sclerosis. The CDR3: CASSGVSGGTEAFF. Written as DNA, the CDR3 is TGTGCCAGCAGCGGGGTTTCAGGCGGGACTGAAGCTTTCTTT.